This entry describes one T cell receptor beta chain. Cohorts were based on clinical histories the participants reported. For recovered donors of Cohort 3, there were two negative PCRs, clearance, or symptom resolution. The data were obtained in a study of blood T cell repertoires in COVID-19. As for the study in general: In each case, the material was cDNA or gDNA derived from T cells, B-cell-depleted T cells, or PBMCs.

V lost 1 base and J lost 5, with 13 bases in between. CDR3 length: 15 amino acids. The germline CDR1 and CDR2 sequences are SGHAT and FQNNGV. Measured with immunoSEQ multiplex PCR; TCRdb has only the in-frame clones, and not every one. Of approximately 200,000 clones in the sample, about 84% were seen once. The sample consisted of PBMCs or T cells enriched from blood (not recorded which). This TCR came from a woman aged 30 to 39 who had recovered from COVID-19. The chain carries TRBV11-2 and TRBJ2-3; D ambiguous. The CDR3 region is CASSLGRGSGDTQYF. CDR3 DNA sequence: TGTGCCAGCAGCTTAGGTAGAGGCTCGGGAGATACGCAGTATTTT.